This is a list of T cell receptor beta chains from one sample in a study of identifying expanded T cells in peripheral blood. Assay: immunoSEQ multiplex PCR; the TCRdb copy retains only in-frame clones and omits some. The data hold around 75,000 clones, with roughly 90% observed a single time. What was sequenced was blood. These receptors all come from a person aged 18 to 75 in good health. The CDR3 runs from the conserved cysteine through the conserved F or W. A D gene is named only where the DNA matches it firmly.

d_gene	len	j_gene	v_gene	CDR3aa
NA	15	TRBJ2-2	TRBV5-6	CASSLGLTNTGELFF
TRBD1	15	TRBJ2-7	TRBV2	CASSEVGQTTYEQYF
NA	14	TRBJ2-3	TRBV6-1	CASLRDNPTDTQYF
NA	15	TRBJ2-5	TRBV5-5	CASSSRAGWAETQYF
NA	14	TRBJ2-1	TRBV5-4	CASSELGSYNEQFF
TRBD1	13	TRBJ1-2	TRBV29-1	CSVEVGTGYGYTF
NA	16	TRBJ2-5	TRBV5-1	CASSSGVGLSQETQYF
NA	13	TRBJ1-1	TRBV9	CASSVNKRTEAFF
NA	13	TRBJ2-7	TRBV28	CASSTSGNYEQYF
NA	16	TRBJ2-5	TRBV2	CASSEVMGQRGETQYF
TRBD1	17	TRBJ2-2	TRBV19	CASSIAGGFVSTGELFF
TRBD2	16	TRBJ2-3	TRBV4-3	CASSQRAGVSTDTQYF
NA	12	TRBJ2-7	TRBV6-6	CASTDRTYEQYF
NA	13	TRBJ1-2	TRBV6-5	CASRAEHVGGYTF
NA	15	TRBJ2-5	TRBV19	CASSWSWGSQETQYF
NA	12	TRBJ1-4	TRBV2	CASSVVNEKLFF
NA	15	TRBJ1-6	TRBV5-1	CASSFGRTGLEPLHF
TRBD1	15	TRBJ1-2	TRBV5-1	CASSPGDREITGYTF
NA	16	TRBJ2-2	TRBV10-3	CAISATGTGHTGELFF
NA	15	TRBJ2-5	TRBV4-1	CASSPSMGLGETQYF
NA	14	TRBJ2-1	TRBV5-1	CASSPVVYNNEQFF
TRBD2	16	TRBJ2-1	TRBV9	CASSAPSGSSYNEQFF
TRBD1	14	TRBJ1-4	TRBV6-6	CASSQDRGPQALFF
TRBD1	16	TRBJ1-6	TRBV19	CASSIQTGGPNSPLHF
NA	12	TRBJ2-5	TRBV28	CATTTGKETQYF
NA	16	TRBJ1-6	TRBV4-3	CASSQGQGGYNSPLHF
TRBD2	15	TRBJ2-1	TRBV7-2	CASSARRGELDGQFF
NA	15	TRBJ2-1	TRBV28	CASSQTNGGHNEQFF
TRBD1	15	TRBJ1-2	TRBV2	CASSEVQGANYGYTF
NA	11	TRBJ1-2	TRBV29-1	CSVETNYGYTF
TRBD1	15	TRBJ1-1	TRBV15	CATSRDRTGGSEAFF
NA	13	TRBJ1-1	TRBV11-2	CASSLERNTEAFF
NA	11	TRBJ2-7	TRBV20-1	CSVTRESAQYF
TRBD2	13	TRBJ2-3	TRBV29-1	CSVDDGGTDTQYF
NA	11	TRBJ2-1	TRBV28	CASSLGGVGFF
TRBD2	20	TRBJ2-5	TRBV7-8	CASSLPTLLAGPALQETQYF
TRBD2	13	TRBJ2-7	TRBV7-3	CASSPTSGNEQYF
NA	16	TRBJ2-5	TRBV7-2	CASSANSGSNGETQYF
TRBD2	17	TRBJ2-1	TRBV9	CASSPPGGTSGWNEQFF
NA	16	TRBJ2-1	TRBV5-4	CASSLGVGDFYNEQFF
TRBD2	14	TRBJ2-7	TRBV7-2	CASSPTGGRYEQYF
NA	11	TRBJ2-7	TRBV19	CASSHAYEQYF
TRBD2	17	TRBJ2-7	TRBV7-6	CASSLGASLAGINEQYF
TRBD1	13	TRBJ2-5	TRBV7-2	CASSRDRQETQYF
NA	11	TRBJ2-7	TRBV10-2	CASSGSYEQYF
TRBD1	16	TRBJ2-7	TRBV23-1	CASSQSGTGVFHEQYF
TRBD1	16	TRBJ2-4	TRBV11-2	CASRTTGAVAKNIQYF
NA	14	TRBJ1-2	TRBV18	CASSPAKVQDGYTF
NA	14	TRBJ1-2	TRBV7-8	CASSPLEGGLGYTF
TRBD1	14	TRBJ2-2	TRBV18	CASSYAGTAGELFF
TRBD1	15	TRBJ1-6	TRBV19	CASNPGQGLRSPLHF
TRBD2	13	TRBJ2-7	TRBV7-2	CASSTSGNYEQYF
TRBD1	16	TRBJ2-2	TRBV14	CASSRFGQENTGELFF
NA	12	TRBJ2-6	TRBV7-2	CASSPGANVLTF